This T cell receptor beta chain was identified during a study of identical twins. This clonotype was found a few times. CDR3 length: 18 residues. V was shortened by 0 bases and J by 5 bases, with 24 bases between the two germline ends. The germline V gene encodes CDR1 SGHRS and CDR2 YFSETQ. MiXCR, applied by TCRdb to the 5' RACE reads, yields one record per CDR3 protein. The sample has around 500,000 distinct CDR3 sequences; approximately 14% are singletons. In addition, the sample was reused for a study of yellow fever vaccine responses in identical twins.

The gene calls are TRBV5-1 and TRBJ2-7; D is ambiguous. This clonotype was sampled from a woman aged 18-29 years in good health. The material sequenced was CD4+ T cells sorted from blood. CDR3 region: CASSLASFPRPLANEQYF. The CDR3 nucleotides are TGCGCCAGCAGCTTGGCCTCATTCCCACGGCCCCTCGCAAACGAGCAGTACTTC.